This TCR beta chain was recovered during a study of blood T cell repertoires in COVID-19. The assay was immunoSEQ multiplex PCR, and TCRdb's table has in-frame clones only and misses some. Counted here are 150,000 to 200,000 clones, 88% occurring once; the ten biggest clones make up approximately 4.5%. Germline V lookup: CDR1 SGHNT, CDR2 YENEEA. Trimming shortened V by 5 bases and J by 4 bases, and 7 bases separated the two germline ends. The CDR3 has 12 residues. This rearrangement joins TRBV11-3 to TRBJ2-3; D not certain. The receptor comes from a human donor in a cohort sampled during active COVID-19. Sequencing was performed on peripheral blood. CDR3 in amino acids: CASSPSADTQYF. DNA of the CDR3: TGTGCCAGCAGCCCGTCAGCAGATACGCAGTATTTT. Full variable domain (rest looked up from reference TRBV11-3 and TRBJ2-3): EAGVVQSPRYKIIEKKQPVAFWCNPISGHNTLYWYLQNLGQGPELLIRYENEEAVDDSQLPKDRFSAERLKGVDSTLKIQPAELGDSAVYLCASSPSADTQYFGPGTRLTVL.